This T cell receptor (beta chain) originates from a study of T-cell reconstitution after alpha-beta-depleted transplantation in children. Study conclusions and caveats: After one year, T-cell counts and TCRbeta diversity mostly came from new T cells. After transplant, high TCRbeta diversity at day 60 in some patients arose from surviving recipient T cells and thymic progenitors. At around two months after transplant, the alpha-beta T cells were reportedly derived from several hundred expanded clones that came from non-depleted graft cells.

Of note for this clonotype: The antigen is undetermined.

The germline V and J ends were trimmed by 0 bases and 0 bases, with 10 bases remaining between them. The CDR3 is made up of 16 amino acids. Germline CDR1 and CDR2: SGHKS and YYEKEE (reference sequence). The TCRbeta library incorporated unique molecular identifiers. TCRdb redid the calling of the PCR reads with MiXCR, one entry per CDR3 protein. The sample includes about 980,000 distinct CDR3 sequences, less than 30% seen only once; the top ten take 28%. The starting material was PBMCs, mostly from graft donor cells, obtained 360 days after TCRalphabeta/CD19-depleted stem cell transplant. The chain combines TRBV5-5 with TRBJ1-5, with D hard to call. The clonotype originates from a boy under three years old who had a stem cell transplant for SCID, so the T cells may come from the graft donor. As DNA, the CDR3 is TGTGCCAGCAGCTTGGAGCCAGGTTATAGCAATCAGCCCCAGCATTTT. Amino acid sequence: CASSLEPGYSNQPQHF.